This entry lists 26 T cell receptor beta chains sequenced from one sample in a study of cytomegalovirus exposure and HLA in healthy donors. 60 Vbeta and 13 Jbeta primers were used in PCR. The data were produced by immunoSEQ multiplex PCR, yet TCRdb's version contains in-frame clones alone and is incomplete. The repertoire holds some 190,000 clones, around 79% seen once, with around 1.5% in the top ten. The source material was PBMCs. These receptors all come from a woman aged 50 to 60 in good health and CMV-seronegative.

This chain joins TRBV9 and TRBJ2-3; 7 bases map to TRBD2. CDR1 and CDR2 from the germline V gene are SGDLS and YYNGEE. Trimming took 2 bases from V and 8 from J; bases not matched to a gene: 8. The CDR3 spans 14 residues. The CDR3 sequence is CASSVGTTSITQYF. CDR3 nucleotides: TGTGCCAGCAGCGTCGGGACTACGAGTATTACGCAGTATTTT. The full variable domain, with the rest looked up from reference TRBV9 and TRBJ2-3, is DSGVTQTPKHLITATGQRVTLRCSPRSGDLSVYWYQQSLDQGLQFLIQYYNGEERAKGNILERFSAQQFPDLHSELNLSSLELGDSALYFCASSVGTTSITQYFGPGTRLTVL.

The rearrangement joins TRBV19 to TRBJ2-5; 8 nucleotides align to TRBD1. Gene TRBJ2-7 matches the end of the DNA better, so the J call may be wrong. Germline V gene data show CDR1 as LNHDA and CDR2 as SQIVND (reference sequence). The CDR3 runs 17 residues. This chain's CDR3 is CASSVAFLTGGSYEQYF. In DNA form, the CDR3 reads TGTGCCAGTAGTGTAGCTTTCCTCACAGGGGGCTCCTACGAGCAGTACTTC.

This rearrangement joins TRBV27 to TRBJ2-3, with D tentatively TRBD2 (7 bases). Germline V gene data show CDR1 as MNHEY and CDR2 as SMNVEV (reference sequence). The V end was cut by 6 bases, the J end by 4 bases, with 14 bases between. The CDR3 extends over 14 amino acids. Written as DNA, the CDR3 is TGTGCCAGCAGGGAGGGGGGGGTAGCAGATACGCAGTATTTT. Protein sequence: CASREGGVADTQYF.

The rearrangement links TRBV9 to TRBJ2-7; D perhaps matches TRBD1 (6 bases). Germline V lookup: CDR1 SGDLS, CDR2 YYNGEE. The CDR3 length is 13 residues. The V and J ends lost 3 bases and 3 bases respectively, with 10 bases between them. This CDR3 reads CASSEGVNYEQYF. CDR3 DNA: TGTGCCAGCAGCGAGGGGGTGAACTACGAGCAGTACTTC.

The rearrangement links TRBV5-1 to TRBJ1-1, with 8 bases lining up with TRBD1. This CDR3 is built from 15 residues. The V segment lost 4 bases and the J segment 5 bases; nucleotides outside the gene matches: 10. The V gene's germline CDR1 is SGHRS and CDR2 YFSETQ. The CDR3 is CASSPSQGGLTEAFF. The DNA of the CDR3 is TGCGCCAGCAGCCCGTCACAGGGGGGCTTGACTGAAGCTTTCTTT.

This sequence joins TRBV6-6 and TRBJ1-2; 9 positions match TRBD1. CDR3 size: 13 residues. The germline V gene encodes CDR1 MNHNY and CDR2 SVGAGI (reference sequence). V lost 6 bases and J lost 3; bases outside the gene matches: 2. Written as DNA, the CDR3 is TGTGCCAGCAGACGGACAGGGGACTATGGCTACACCTTC. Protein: CASRRTGDYGYTF.

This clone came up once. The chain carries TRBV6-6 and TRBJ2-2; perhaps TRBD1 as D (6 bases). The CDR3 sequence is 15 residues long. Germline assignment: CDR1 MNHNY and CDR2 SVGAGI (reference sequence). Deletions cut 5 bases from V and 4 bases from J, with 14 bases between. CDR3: CASSGQLRGTGELFF. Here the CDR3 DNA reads TGTGCCAGCAGTGGACAGCTAAGGGGCACCGGGGAGCTGTTTTTT.

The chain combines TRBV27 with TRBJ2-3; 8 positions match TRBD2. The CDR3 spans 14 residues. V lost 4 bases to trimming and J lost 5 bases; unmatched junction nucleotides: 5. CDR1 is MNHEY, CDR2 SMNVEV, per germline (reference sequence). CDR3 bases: TGTGCCAGCAGTTCCCGGGGGGGGGTAGATACGCAGTATTTT. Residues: CASSSRGGVDTQYF.

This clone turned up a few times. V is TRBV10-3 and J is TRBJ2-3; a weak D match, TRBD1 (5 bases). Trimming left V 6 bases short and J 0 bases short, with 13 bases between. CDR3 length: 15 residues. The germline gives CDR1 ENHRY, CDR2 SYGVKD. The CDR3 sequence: CAISETATSTDTQYF. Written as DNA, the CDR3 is TGTGCCATCAGCGAGACAGCTACTAGCACAGATACGCAGTATTTT.

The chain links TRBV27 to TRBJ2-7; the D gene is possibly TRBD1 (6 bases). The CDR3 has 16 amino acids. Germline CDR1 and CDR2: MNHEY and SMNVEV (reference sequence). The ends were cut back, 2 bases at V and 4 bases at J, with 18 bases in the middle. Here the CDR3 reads CASSLVPPGATYEQYF. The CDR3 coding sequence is TGTGCCAGCAGTTTAGTCCCTCCAGGGGCGACTTACGAGCAGTACTTC.

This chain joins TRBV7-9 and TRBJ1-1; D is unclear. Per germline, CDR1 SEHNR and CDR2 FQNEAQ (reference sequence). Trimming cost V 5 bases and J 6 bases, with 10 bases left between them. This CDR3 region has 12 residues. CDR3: CASSPSYSEAFF. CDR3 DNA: TGTGCCAGCAGCCCTTCCTATTCTGAAGCTTTCTTT.

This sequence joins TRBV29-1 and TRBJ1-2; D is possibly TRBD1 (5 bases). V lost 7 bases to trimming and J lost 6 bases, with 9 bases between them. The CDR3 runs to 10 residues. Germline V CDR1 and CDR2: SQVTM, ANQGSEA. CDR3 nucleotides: TGCAGCGCGGGGGGTGATGGCTACACCTTC. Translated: CSAGGDGYTF.

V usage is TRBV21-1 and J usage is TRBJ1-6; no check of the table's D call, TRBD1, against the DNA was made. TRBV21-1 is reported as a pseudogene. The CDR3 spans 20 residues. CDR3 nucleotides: TGTGCCAGCAGCATAAGGAGGGGACAGGGGCCGTTTATTGGGAATTCACCCCTCCACTTT. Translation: CASSIRRGQGPFIGNSPLHF.

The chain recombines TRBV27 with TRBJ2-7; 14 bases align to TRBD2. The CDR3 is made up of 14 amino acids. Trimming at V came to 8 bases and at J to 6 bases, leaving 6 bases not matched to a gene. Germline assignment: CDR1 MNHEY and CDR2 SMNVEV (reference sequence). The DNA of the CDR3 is TGTGCCAGCCGGACTAGCGGGAGGTTTCGCGAGCAGTACTTC. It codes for CASRTSGRFREQYF.

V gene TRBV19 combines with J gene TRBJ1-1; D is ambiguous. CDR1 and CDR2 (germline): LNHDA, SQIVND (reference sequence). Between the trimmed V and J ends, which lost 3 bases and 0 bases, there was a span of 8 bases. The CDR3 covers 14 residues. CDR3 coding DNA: TGTGCCAGTAGTATCGAGGTGCTGAACACTGAAGCTTTCTTT. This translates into CASSIEVLNTEAFF.

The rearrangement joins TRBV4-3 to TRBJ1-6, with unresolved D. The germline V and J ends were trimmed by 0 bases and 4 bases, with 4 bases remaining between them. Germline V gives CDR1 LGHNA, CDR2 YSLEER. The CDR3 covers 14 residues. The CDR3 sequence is CASSQEAYNSPLHF. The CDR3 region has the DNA TGCGCCAGCAGCCAAGAGGCTTATAATTCACCCCTCCACTTT.

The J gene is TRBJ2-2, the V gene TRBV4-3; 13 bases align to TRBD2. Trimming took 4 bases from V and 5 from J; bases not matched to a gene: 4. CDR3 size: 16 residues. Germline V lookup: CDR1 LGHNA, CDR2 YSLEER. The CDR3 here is CASSLPTSGRTGELFF. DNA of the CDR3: TGCGCCAGCAGCCTGCCGACTAGCGGGAGGACCGGGGAGCTGTTTTTT.

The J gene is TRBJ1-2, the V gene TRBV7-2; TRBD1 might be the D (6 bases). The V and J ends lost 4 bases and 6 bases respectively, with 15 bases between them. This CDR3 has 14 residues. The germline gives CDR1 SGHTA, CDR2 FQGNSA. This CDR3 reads CASSSLRGNHGYTF. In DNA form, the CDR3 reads TGTGCCAGCAGCTCTCTCAGGGGAAACCATGGCTACACCTTC.

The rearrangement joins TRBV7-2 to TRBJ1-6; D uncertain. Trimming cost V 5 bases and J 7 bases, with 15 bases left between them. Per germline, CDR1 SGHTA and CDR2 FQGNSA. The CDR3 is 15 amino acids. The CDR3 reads CASSPEGGSNSPLHF. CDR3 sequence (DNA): TGTGCCAGCAGCCCCGAGGGAGGGTCCAATTCACCCCTCCACTTT.

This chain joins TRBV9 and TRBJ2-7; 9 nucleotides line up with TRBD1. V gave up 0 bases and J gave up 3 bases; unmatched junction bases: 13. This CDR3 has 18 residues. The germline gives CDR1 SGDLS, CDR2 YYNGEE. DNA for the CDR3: TGTGCCAGCAGCGTAGGTCCGGGGACAGGGAGTATACACTACGAGCAGTACTTC. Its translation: CASSVGPGTGSIHYEQYF. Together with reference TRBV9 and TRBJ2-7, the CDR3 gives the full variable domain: DSGVTQTPKHLITATGQRVTLRCSPRSGDLSVYWYQQSLDQGLQFLIQYYNGEERAKGNILERFSAQQFPDLHSELNLSSLELGDSALYFCASSVGPGTGSIHYEQYFGPGTRLTVT.

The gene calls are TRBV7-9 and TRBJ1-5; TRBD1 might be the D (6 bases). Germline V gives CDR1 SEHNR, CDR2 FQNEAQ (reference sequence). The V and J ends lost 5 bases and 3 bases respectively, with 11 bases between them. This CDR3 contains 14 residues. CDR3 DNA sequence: TGTGCCAGCAGCCAGGACAGCACCAATCAGCCCCAGCATTTT. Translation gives CASSQDSTNQPQHF.

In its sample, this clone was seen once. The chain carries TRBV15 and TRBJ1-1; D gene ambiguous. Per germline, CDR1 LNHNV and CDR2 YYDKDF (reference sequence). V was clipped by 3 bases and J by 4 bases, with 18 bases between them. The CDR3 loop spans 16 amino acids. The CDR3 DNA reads TGTGCCACCAGCAGGACCGGGATGAAGAGGAGCACTGAAGCTTTCTTT. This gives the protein CATSRTGMKRSTEAFF.

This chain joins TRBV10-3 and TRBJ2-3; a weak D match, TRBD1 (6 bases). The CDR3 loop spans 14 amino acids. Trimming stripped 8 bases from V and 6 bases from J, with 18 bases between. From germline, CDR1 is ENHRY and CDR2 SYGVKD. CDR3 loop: CAIGGIRQGDTQYF. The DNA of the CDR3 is TGTGCCATCGGGGGAATACGTCAGGGGGATACGCAGTATTTT.

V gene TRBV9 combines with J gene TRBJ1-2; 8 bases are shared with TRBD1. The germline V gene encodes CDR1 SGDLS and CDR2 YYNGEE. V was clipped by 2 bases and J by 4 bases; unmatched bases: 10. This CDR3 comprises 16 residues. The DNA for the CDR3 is TGTGCCAGCAGCGTCGGATCAGGGGGCGGATTCTATGGCTACACCTTC. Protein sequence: CASSVGSGGGFYGYTF.

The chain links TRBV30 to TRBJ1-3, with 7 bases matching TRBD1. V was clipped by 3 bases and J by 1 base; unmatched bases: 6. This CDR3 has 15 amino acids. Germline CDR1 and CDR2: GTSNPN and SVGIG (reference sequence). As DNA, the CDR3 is TGTGCCTGGAGGGGCAGGGGGTCTTCTGGAAACACCATATATTTT. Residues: CAWRGRGSSGNTIYF. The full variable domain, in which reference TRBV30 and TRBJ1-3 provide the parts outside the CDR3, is SQTIHQWPATLVQPVGSPLSLECTVEGTSNPNLYWYRQAAGRGLQLLFYSVGIGQISSEVPQNLSASRPQDRQFILSSKKLLLSDSGFYLCAWRGRGSSGNTIYFGEGSWLTVV.

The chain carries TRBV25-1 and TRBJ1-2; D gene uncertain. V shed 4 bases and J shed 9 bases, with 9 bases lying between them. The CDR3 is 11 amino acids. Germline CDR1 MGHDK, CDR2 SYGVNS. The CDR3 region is CASSGTGSYTF. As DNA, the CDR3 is TGTGCCAGCAGTGGAACGGGGAGCTACACCTTC.